Below are 11 T cell receptor beta chains sequenced from a single sample in a study of blood T cell repertoires in COVID-19. Sequencing was performed with immunoSEQ multiplex PCR; in TCRdb, only in-frame clones are kept and a portion is missing. In the table there are approximately 210,000 clones, more than 75% of which are singletons. Sequenced input: PBMCs or T cells enriched from blood (not recorded which). The receptors come from a woman aged 45-65 years with acute COVID-19.

This rearrangement joins TRBV7-3 to TRBJ2-6; possible D gene TRBD2, 5 bases. CDR1 and CDR2 (germline): SGHTA, FQGTGA. Trimming pared 4 bases from V and 8 bases from J, leaving 15 bases between. The CDR3 spans 15 residues. This CDR3 reads CASSSQASGSNVLTF. The CDR3 DNA follows: TGTGCCAGCAGCTCCCAAGCATCGGGGTCCAACGTCCTGACTTTC.

V and J are TRBV5-4 and TRBJ1-2; tentative D call: TRBD1 (6 bases). The CDR3 spans 14 residues. Germline loops: CDR1 SGHNT, CDR2 YYREEE (reference sequence). The V end was cut by 1 base, the J end by 9 bases, with 16 bases between. The CDR3 nucleotides read TGTGCCAGCAGCTTGCAAACAGGGTTGGGGAGCTACACCTTC. Translating gives CASSLQTGLGSYTF.

This clone was counted a few times. The chain links TRBV5-1 to TRBJ1-5; the D is unclear. The V end lost 2 bases, the J end lost 5 bases, and 11 bases lay between the germline ends. The CDR3 length is 14 residues. Germline loops: CDR1 SGHRS, CDR2 YFSETQ. CDR3 DNA: TGCGCCAGCAGCTTATCCCCCCGCGATCAGCCCCAGCATTTT. Its protein is CASSLSPRDQPQHF.

The rearrangement uses TRBV6-5 and TRBJ2-5, with TRBD2 matching over 11 bases. CDR1 is MNHEY and CDR2 is SVGAGI in the germline V gene. The ends lost 5 bases at V and 5 bases at J; junction bases unmatched: 7. CDR3 length: 15 residues. The CDR3 protein is CASSLSGGAGETQYF. The CDR3, as DNA: TGTGCCAGCAGTCTTAGCGGGGGGGCCGGGGAGACCCAGTACTTC.

This clone was picked up one time. This sequence joins TRBV19 and TRBJ2-1, with TRBD1 matching 8 bases. The CDR3 runs to 18 residues. The J segment lost 3 bases and the V segment lost 7 bases, leaving 17 bases of the junction unmatched. Per the germline V gene, CDR1 is LNHDA and CDR2 is SQIVND (reference sequence). The CDR3 here is CASKSIGQGPNLYNEQFF. The CDR3 nucleotides read TGTGCCAGTAAATCTATAGGACAGGGCCCAAACCTCTACAATGAGCAGTTCTTC.

The rearrangement links TRBV4-3 to TRBJ2-3; D is perhaps TRBD2 (5 bases). The V gene's germline CDR1 is LGHNA and CDR2 YSLEER. The CDR3 length is 16 residues. V was clipped by 0 bases and J by 5 bases, with 15 bases between them. The chain's CDR3 is CASSQDTGTIGDTQYF. The CDR3 nucleotides read TGCGCCAGCAGCCAAGATACGGGAACTATAGGAGATACGCAGTATTTT.

The chain combines TRBV28 with TRBJ1-2, with D maybe TRBD1 (6 bases). Germline CDR1 is MDHEN and CDR2 is SYDVKM. V lost 7 bases to trimming and J lost 4 bases, with 16 bases between them. CDR3 length: 14 amino acids. The CDR3 DNA follows: TGTGCCAGCACCCCGGGACACCCATCCTATGGCTACACCTTC. Its protein is CASTPGHPSYGYTF.

This clone came up a few times. The same CDR3 is also encoded by other DNA sequences in this sample. The CDR3 region has the DNA TGTGCCAGCAGCCGGGACAGTCTGAACACTGAAGCTTTCTTT. Its protein is CASSRDSLNTEAFF. The chain combines TRBV7-9 with TRBJ1-1, with TRBD1 matching 7 bases. The V gene's germline CDR1 is SEHNR and CDR2 FQNEAQ (reference sequence). This CDR3 spans 14 amino acids. The ends lost 5 bases at V and 0 bases at J; junction bases unmatched: 3.

This sequence joins TRBV2 and TRBJ1-2; D possibly corresponds to TRBD1 (5 bases). The CDR3 is made up of 15 amino acids. The germline V gene has CDR1 SNHLY and CDR2 FYNNEI. The V and J ends lost 5 bases and 5 bases respectively, with 18 bases between them. The CDR3: CASSFQGSGAYGYTF. CDR3 DNA sequence: TGTGCCAGCAGTTTTCAGGGATCTGGGGCTTATGGCTACACCTTC.

The gene calls are TRBV11-2 and TRBJ2-3; 11 bases are shared with TRBD1. The CDR3 runs 17 residues. CDR1 and CDR2 from the germline V gene are SGHAT and FQNNGV. V gave up 5 bases and J gave up 3 bases; unmatched junction bases: 10. For the CDR3, the DNA is TGTGCCAGCAGCCGTGGACAGGGGGCGACGGTAACAGATACGCAGTATTTT. Its translation is CASSRGQGATVTDTQYF. Drawing the rest from reference TRBV11-2 and TRBJ2-3, the complete variable domain is EAGVAQSPRYKIIEKRQSVAFWCNPISGHATLYWYQQILGQGPKLLIQFQNNGVVDDSQLPKDRFSAERLKGVDSTLKIQPAKLEDSAVYLCASSRGQGATVTDTQYFGPGTRLTVL.

This chain joins TRBV6-6 and TRBJ1-1; D is possibly TRBD1 (5 bases). This CDR3 has 13 amino acids. Germline CDR1 is MNHNY and CDR2 is SVGAGI (reference sequence). The V gene lost 2 bases and the J gene lost 8 bases, with 12 bases spanning the gap. DNA of the CDR3: TGTGCCAGCAGTTACGGTACAGGTGGGGAAGCTTTCTTT. Its translation: CASSYGTGGEAFF.